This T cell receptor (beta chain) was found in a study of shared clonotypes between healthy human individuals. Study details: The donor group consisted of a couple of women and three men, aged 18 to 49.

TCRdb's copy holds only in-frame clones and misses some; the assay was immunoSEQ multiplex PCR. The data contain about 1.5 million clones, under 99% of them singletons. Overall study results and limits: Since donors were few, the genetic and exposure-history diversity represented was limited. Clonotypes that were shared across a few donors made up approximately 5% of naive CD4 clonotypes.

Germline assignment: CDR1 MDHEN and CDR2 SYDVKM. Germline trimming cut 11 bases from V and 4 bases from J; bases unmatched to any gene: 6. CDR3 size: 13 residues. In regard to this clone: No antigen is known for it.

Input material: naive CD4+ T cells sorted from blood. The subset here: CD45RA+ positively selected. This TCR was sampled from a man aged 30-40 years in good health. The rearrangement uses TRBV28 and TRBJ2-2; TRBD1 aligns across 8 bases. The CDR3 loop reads CALRQGFTGELFF. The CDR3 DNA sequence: TGTGCCCTTCGACAGGGGTTCACCGGGGAGCTGTTTTTT.